Following are 11 T cell receptor beta chains from one sample sequenced in a study of human thymus T cells. Data came from immunoSEQ multiplex PCR; TCRdb stores just in-frame clones and leaves some out. The profile shows about 60,000 clones, roughly 94% of them singletons. The material sequenced was blood. The receptors stem from a boy in the first two years of life with a congenital heart defect but otherwise immunologically healthy.

The chain has TRBV5-1 and TRBJ2-1; D is ambiguous. Between the trimmed V and J ends, which lost 0 bases and 10 bases, there was a span of 17 bases. The CDR3 sequence is 15 residues long. From germline, CDR1 is SGHRS and CDR2 YFSETQ. The CDR3, as DNA: TGCGCCAGCAGCTTGGGGCTAGTAGTGACGGAGGAGCAGTTCTTC. This translates into CASSLGLVVTEEQFF.

This sequence joins TRBV28 and TRBJ2-7; the match to TRBD1 covers 7 bases. Germline-derived CDR1 and CDR2 are MDHEN and SYDVKM. This CDR3 is 16 amino acids long. J was trimmed by 1 base and V by 3 bases; bases with no gene match: 9. CDR3 region: CASSLDRKVLSYEQYF. The CDR3 DNA is TGTGCCAGCAGTTTGGACAGGAAGGTTTTATCCTACGAGCAGTACTTC.

The genes are TRBV7-2 and TRBJ2-7; 7 bases map to TRBD2. V lost 5 bases and J lost 3; bases outside the gene matches: 1. CDR1 is SGHTA, CDR2 FQGNSA, per germline. The CDR3 consists of 12 residues. CDR3 sequence: CASSPGGYEQYF. CDR3 in DNA: TGTGCCAGCAGCCCGGGGGGCTACGAGCAGTACTTC.

The CDR3: CASSYSRGHSYEQYF. DNA of the CDR3: TGTGCCAGCAGTTACTCCCGCGGTCATTCCTACGAGCAGTACTTC. The genes are TRBV6-6 and TRBJ2-7; D is unclear. The CDR3 consists of 15 residues. Looked up from germline, CDR1 is MNHNY and CDR2 is SVGAGI (reference sequence). The germline V and J ends were trimmed by 0 bases and 1 base, with 10 bases remaining between them.

This chain joins TRBV10-2 and TRBJ2-1, with D possibly matching TRBD1 (6 bases). The CDR3 covers 14 residues. V was cut by 8 bases and J by 7 bases, with 18 bases left in between. The germline V gene encodes CDR1 WSHSY and CDR2 SAAADI. The CDR3 reads CASGPGHTANEQFF. In DNA, the CDR3 is TGCGCCAGCGGCCCGGGACACACCGCAAATGAGCAGTTCTTC.

This CDR3 reads CASSPLGGARSYNEQFF. The CDR3 DNA sequence: TGTGCCAGCAGCCCTCTGGGGGGGGCCCGCTCCTACAATGAGCAGTTCTTC. This chain connects TRBV7-9 to TRBJ2-1; D is perhaps TRBD2 (7 bases). Germline lookup yields CDR1 SEHNR and CDR2 FQNEAQ (reference sequence). The V end was cut by 5 bases, the J end by 0 bases, with 17 bases between. The CDR3 runs to 17 residues.

The chain joins TRBV30 to TRBJ1-2, with D tentatively TRBD1 (6 bases). From germline, CDR1 is GTSNPN and CDR2 SVGIG (reference sequence). Trimming removed 0 bases at V and 4 bases at J, with 12 bases between. The CDR3 is 14 residues long. As DNA, the CDR3 is TGTGCCTGGAGTGTACCAGGGGCCATCTATGGCTACACCTTC. This sequence encodes CAWSVPGAIYGYTF.

This clone came up a few times. The V call is TRBV6-5, the J call TRBJ1-2, with 8 bases fitting TRBD1. Germline CDR1 reads MNHEY; CDR2 reads SVGAGI. After removal of 0 bases from V and 6 bases from J, the junction contained 3 bases not matched to a gene. CDR3 length: 14 amino acids. The CDR3 loop reads CASSYSRGRNGYTF. CDR3 sequence (DNA): TGTGCCAGCAGTTACTCCAGGGGGCGAAATGGCTACACCTTC.

J is TRBJ1-6 and V is TRBV27; D is unclear. Per germline, CDR1 MNHEY and CDR2 SMNVEV (reference sequence). CDR3 length equals 10 residues. Between the trimmed V and J ends, which lost 11 bases and 7 bases, there was a span of 6 bases. The CDR3 DNA reads as TGTGCCGCTTTAAATTCACCCCTCCACTTT. Its translation is CAALNSPLHF.

The CDR3 region has the DNA TGTGCCAGCTCGCCGGGACAGGGCGGGAGCTACACCTTC. Translating it yields CASSPGQGGSYTF. This sequence joins TRBV18 and TRBJ1-2, with 9 bases matching TRBD1. The J segment lost 9 bases and the V segment lost 6 bases, leaving 8 bases of the junction unmatched. Germline CDR1 reads KGHSH; CDR2 reads LQKENI. CDR3 length: 13 amino acids.

This chain uses TRBV7-8 with TRBJ2-1, with TRBD1 identical over 10 bases. The CDR3 spans 15 residues. Losses at the gene ends were 5 bases for V and 9 bases for J; bases not matched to a gene: 10. Germline CDR1 and CDR2: SGHVS and FQNEAQ. The CDR3 sequence: CASSPRGRQGAEQFF. In DNA, the CDR3 is TGTGCCAGCAGCCCCAGGGGTCGACAGGGGGCTGAGCAGTTCTTC.